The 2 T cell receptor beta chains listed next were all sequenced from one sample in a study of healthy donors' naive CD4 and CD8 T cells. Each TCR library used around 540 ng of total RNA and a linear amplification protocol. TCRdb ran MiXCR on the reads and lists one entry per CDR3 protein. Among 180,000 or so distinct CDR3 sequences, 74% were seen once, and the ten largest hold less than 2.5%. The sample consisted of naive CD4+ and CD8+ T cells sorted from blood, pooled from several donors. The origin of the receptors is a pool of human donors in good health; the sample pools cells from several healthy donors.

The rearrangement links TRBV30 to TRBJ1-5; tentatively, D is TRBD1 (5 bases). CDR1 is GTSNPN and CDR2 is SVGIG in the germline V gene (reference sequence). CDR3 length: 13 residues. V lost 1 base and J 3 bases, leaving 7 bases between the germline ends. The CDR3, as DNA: TGTGCCTGGAGTGGACAGCACAATCAGCCCCAGCATTTT. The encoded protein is CAWSGQHNQPQHF. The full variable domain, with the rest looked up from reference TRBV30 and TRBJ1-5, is SQTIHQWPATLVQPVGSPLSLECTVEGTSNPNLYWYRQAAGRGLQLLFYSVGIGQISSEVPQNLSASRPQDRQFILSSKKLLLSDSGFYLCAWSGQHNQPQHFGDGTRLSIL.

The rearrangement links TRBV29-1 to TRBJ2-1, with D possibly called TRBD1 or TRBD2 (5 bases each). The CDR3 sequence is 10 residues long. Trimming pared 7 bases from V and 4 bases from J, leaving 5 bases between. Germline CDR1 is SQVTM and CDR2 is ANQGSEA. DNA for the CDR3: TGCAGCGGGGGGTACAATGAGCAGTTCTTC. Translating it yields CSGGYNEQFF.